This TCR beta chain was profiled in a study of cytomegalovirus exposure and HLA in healthy donors. TCRdb's copy holds only in-frame clones and misses some; the assay was immunoSEQ multiplex PCR. This sample has about 170,000 clones, with approximately 87% found just once. Remarks on this clone: Antigen: not known.

Study-level points and caveats: Most TCRs appeared rarely, but some public TCRs recurred in many donors.

The sequenced sample was PBMCs. This clonotype originated in a woman aged 30 to 39 in good health and CMV-seronegative.

For the CDR3, the DNA is TGTGCCAGCTCCGGGGCAGGAGGAAACACCATATATTTT. Translated, it gives CASSGAGGNTIYF. This chain connects TRBV6-6 to TRBJ1-3; TRBD1 is a possible D gene (5 bases). In germline, CDR1 is MNHNY, CDR2 SVGAGI (reference sequence). V lost 8 bases to trimming and J lost 4 bases, with 12 bases between them. The CDR3 is 13 residues long.